The 18 T cell receptor beta chains below all came from one sample that was sequenced in a study of identical twins. MiXCR, run by TCRdb on the 5' RACE reads, gives a single entry per CDR3 protein. The table has a few hundred thousand distinct CDR3 sequences, roughly 9% seen once. Sequenced input: naive T cells sorted from blood. These receptors came from a woman aged 45-59 years in good health.

In the case of this clonotype: This clone may be a read error of a much larger clone one base away. The V and J genes are TRBV24-1 and TRBJ2-1; 11 bases are shared with TRBD2. This CDR3 spans 16 amino acids. Trimming at V came to 7 bases and at J to 8 bases, leaving 12 bases not matched to a gene. CDR1 and CDR2 from the germline V gene are KGHDR and SFDVKD. The CDR3 sequence is CATRDRTSGSFHEQFF. DNA of the CDR3: TGTGCCACCAGAGATCGTACTAGCGGGAGTTTTCATGAGCAGTTCTTC.

This clonotype was recorded many times. The rearrangement joins TRBV28 to TRBJ1-5, with D unresolved. CDR3 length: 13 amino acids. The germline V gene encodes CDR1 MDHEN and CDR2 SYDVKM. V lost 7 bases to trimming and J lost 10 bases, with 17 bases between them. CDR3 nucleotides: TGTGCCAGCACCAACGACCGCTTACGACCCCAGCATTTT. Protein: CASTNDRLRPQHF.

This clonotype was observed a few times. This chain links TRBV6-1 with TRBJ2-5; D not resolved. The V gene's germline CDR1 is MNHNS and CDR2 SASEGT. The CDR3 length is 13 residues. With 1 base removed from V and 7 bases from J, the gap between germline ends came to 10 bases. CDR3 amino acids: CASSEVDEVTQYF. CDR3 nucleotide sequence: TGTGCCAGCAGTGAAGTGGACGAGGTGACCCAGTACTTC.

This clonotype was counted at least ten times. V gene TRBV5-5 combines with J gene TRBJ2-1; TRBD2 matches 8 bases. Trimming at V came to 3 bases and at J to 4 bases, leaving 6 bases not matched to a gene. From germline, CDR1 is SGHKS and CDR2 YYEKEE (reference sequence). The CDR3 runs 15 residues. CDR3 DNA sequence: TGTGCCAGCAGCTCACTATTAGCGGGATACAATGAGCAGTTCTTC. This encodes CASSSLLAGYNEQFF.

The rearrangement joins TRBV3-1 to TRBJ2-1, with a possible D match to TRBD1 (7 bases). Germline V lookup: CDR1 LGHDT, CDR2 YNNKEL (reference sequence). The CDR3 length is 15 residues. The V gene lost 11 bases and the J gene lost 1 base, with 18 bases spanning the gap. CDR3 in DNA: TGTGCCTCCAACCCAGGGGGGCAATCCTACAATGAGCAGTTCTTC. Translating gives CASNPGGQSYNEQFF.

This sequence joins TRBV2 and TRBJ2-7; D unclear. CDR3 length equals 13 residues. From germline, CDR1 is SNHLY and CDR2 FYNNEI. Trimming pared 5 bases from V and 3 bases from J, leaving 11 bases between. CDR3: CASSLNPNYEQYF. CDR3 in DNA: TGTGCCAGCAGTCTTAACCCGAACTACGAGCAGTACTTC.

V gene TRBV2 combines with J gene TRBJ2-2, with 7 bases identical to TRBD2. Germline V gene data show CDR1 as SNHLY and CDR2 as FYNNEI. Trimming cost V 6 bases and J 1 base; bases outside gene matches: 8. The CDR3 is 16 residues long. The CDR3 DNA reads as TGTGCCAGCAGCCCCTGGGGGGAGGGGAACACCGGGGAGCTGTTTTTT. Translated, it gives CASSPWGEGNTGELFF.

This clonotype was counted ten times or more. The chain links TRBV4-1 to TRBJ2-5; D is unresolved. Per germline, CDR1 MGHRA and CDR2 YSYEKL. CDR3 length: 13 amino acids. V shed 1 base and J shed 4 bases, with 7 bases lying between them. CDR3 amino acids: CASSQASGETQYF. CDR3 DNA: TGCGCCAGCAGCCAAGCCTCGGGAGAGACCCAGTACTTC.

This clonotype was found a few times. The rearrangement links TRBV10-3 to TRBJ1-6, with D perhaps matching TRBD1 (5 bases). Germline CDR1 reads ENHRY; CDR2 reads SYGVKD. This CDR3 region has 12 residues. Trimming removed 11 bases from V and 5 bases from J, with 10 bases in between. The CDR3 DNA follows: TGTGCCGTGGGACTCGATAATTCACCCCTCCACTTT. Amino acid sequence: CAVGLDNSPLHF.

This clonotype was observed at least ten times. The chain has TRBV10-3 and TRBJ1-1; no firm D call. The CDR3 totals 13 residues. V was trimmed by 0 bases and J by 4 bases, leaving 6 bases between them. Germline V gene lookup returns CDR1 ENHRY and CDR2 SYGVKD. CDR3 amino acids: CAISESSFTEAFF. CDR3 nucleotides: TGTGCCATCAGTGAGTCGTCTTTCACTGAAGCTTTCTTT.

This clonotype was seen a few times. This chain uses TRBV4-1 with TRBJ2-5; D gene uncertain. The CDR3 consists of 14 residues. From germline, CDR1 is MGHRA and CDR2 YSYEKL. Trimming took 3 bases from V and 4 from J, leaving 12 bases between them. Here the CDR3 DNA reads TGCGCCAGCAGCCATCCTGTCGTAGGAGAGACCCAGTACTTC. It translates to CASSHPVVGETQYF.

This clonotype was counted a few times. The rearrangement uses TRBV19 and TRBJ2-1; 8 bases fit TRBD1. This CDR3 spans 14 amino acids. The V gene end was trimmed by 7 bases and the J gene end by 7 bases; junction bases not matched to a gene: 9. Germline CDR1 is LNHDA and CDR2 is SQIVND (reference sequence). The CDR3, as DNA: TGTGCCAGTACGGCAGGGGGCGTTGGAAATGAGCAGTTCTTC. It translates to CASTAGGVGNEQFF.

The V call is TRBV6-1, the J call TRBJ2-7, with TRBD1 matching over 8 bases. Germline V CDR1 and CDR2: MNHNS, SASEGT. The CDR3 runs to 15 residues. The V gene end was trimmed by 1 base and the J gene end by 2 bases; junction bases not matched to a gene: 4. As DNA, the CDR3 is TGTGCCAGCAGTGAAGTGGAACAGGGGGCCTACGAGCAGTACTTC. Amino acid sequence: CASSEVEQGAYEQYF.

To note about this clonotype: A read error may explain this, as a much larger clone is one base away. The chain carries TRBV29-1 and TRBJ2-2; a weak D match, TRBD1 (6 bases). Germline-derived CDR1 and CDR2 are SQVTM and ANQGSEA. This CDR3 has 14 residues. The CDR3 is CSAQGYSGTGEPFF. CDR3 nucleotide sequence: TGCAGCGCCCAGGGGTACAGTGGGACCGGGGAGCCGTTTTTT.

This clonotype has just a few counts. This chain joins TRBV4-1 and TRBJ2-2; D ambiguous. Trimming took 1 base from V and 3 from J, leaving 9 bases between them. Germline V CDR1 and CDR2: MGHRA, YSYEKL. The CDR3 extends over 15 amino acids. The CDR3 DNA reads TGCGCCAGCAGCCAAGTAACCAGCCACACCGGGGAGCTGTTTTTT. Amino acid sequence: CASSQVTSHTGELFF.

The genes are TRBV4-1 and TRBJ2-7; TRBD2 aligns across 8 bases. The ends lost 1 base at V and 4 bases at J; junction bases unmatched: 6. Germline V gives CDR1 MGHRA, CDR2 YSYEKL. The CDR3 runs 15 residues. The CDR3 bases are TGCGCCAGCAGCCAAGGGAGACTAGCGCCTTACGAGCAGTACTTC. Residues: CASSQGRLAPYEQYF.

This clonotype showed up many times. The chain links TRBV29-1 to TRBJ2-1, with 7 bases fitting TRBD2. Germline V gene lookup returns CDR1 SQVTM and CDR2 ANQGSEA. This CDR3 is 18 amino acids long. V lost 2 bases to trimming and J lost 0 bases; unmatched junction nucleotides: 13. In DNA form, the CDR3 reads TGCAGCGTTGAAACAGGTAGAGGACTAGAGAGCTCCTACAATGAGCAGTTCTTC. Its protein is CSVETGRGLESSYNEQFF.

This clonotype was seen a handful of times. This rearrangement joins TRBV30 to TRBJ2-3, with unresolved D. The CDR3 is 12 residues long. The V gene lost 4 bases and the J gene lost 8 bases, with 13 bases spanning the gap. Germline V gene data show CDR1 as GTSNPN and CDR2 as SVGIG (reference sequence). CDR3 coding DNA: TGTGCCTGGACTGACTTTGCTGGTACGCAGTATTTT. Its protein product is CAWTDFAGTQYF.